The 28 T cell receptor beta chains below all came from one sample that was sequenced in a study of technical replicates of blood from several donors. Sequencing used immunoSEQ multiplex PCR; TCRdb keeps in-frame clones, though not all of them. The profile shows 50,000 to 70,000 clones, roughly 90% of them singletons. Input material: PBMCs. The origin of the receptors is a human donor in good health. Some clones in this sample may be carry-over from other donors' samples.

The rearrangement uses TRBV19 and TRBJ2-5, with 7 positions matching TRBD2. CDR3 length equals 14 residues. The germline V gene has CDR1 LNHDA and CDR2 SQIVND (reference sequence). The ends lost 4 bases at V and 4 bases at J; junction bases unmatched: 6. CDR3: CASSKEGGRETQYF. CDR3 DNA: TGTGCCAGTAGTAAGGAGGGCGGGAGAGAGACCCAGTACTTC. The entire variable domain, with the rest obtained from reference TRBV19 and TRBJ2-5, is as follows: DGGITQSPKYLFRKEGQNVTLSCEQNLNHDAMYWYRQDPGQGLRLIYYSQIVNDFQKGDIAEGYSVSREKKESFPLTVTSAQKNPTAFYLCASSKEGGRETQYFGPGTRLLVL.

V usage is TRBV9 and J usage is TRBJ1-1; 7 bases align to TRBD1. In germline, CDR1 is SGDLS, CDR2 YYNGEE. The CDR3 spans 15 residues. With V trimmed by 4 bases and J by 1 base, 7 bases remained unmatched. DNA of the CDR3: TGTGCCAGCAGCCCCCCCCGGACAGGGAACACTGAAGCTTTCTTT. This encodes CASSPPRTGNTEAFF. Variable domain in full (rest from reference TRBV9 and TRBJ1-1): DSGVTQTPKHLITATGQRVTLRCSPRSGDLSVYWYQQSLDQGLQFLIQYYNGEERAKGNILERFSAQQFPDLHSELNLSSLELGDSALYFCASSPPRTGNTEAFFGQGTRLTVV.

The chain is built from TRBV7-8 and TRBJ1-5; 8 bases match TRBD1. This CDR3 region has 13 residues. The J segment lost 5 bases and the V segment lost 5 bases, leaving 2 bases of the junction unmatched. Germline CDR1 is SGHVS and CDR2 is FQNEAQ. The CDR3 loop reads CASSPDRDQPQHF. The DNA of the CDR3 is TGTGCCAGCAGCCCGGACAGGGATCAGCCCCAGCATTTT.

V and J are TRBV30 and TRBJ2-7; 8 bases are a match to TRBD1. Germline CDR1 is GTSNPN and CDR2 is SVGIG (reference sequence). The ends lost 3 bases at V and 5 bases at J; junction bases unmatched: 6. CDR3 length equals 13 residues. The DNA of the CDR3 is TGTGCCTGGAGAGGGGGACAGGCGAACGAGCAGTACTTC. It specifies CAWRGGQANEQYF.

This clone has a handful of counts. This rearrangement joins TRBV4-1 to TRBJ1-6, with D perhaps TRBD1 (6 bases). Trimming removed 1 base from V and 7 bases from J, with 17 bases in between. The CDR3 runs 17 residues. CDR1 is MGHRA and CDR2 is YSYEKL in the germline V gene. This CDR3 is CASSQVRQALGNSPLHF. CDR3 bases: TGCGCCAGCAGCCAAGTGCGACAGGCGTTGGGGAATTCACCCCTCCACTTT.

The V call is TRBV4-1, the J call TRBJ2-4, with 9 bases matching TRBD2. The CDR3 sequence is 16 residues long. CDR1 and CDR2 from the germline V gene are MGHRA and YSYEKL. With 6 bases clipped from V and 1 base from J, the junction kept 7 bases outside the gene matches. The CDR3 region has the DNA TGCGCCAGCAGGTCACTAGCGGGCGGGGCCAAAAACATTCAGTACTTC. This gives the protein CASRSLAGGAKNIQYF.

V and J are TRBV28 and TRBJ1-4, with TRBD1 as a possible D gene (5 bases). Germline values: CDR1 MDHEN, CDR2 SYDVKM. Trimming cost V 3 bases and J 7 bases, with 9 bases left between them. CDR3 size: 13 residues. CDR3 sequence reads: CASSFGGGEKLFF. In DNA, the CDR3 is TGTGCCAGCAGTTTCGGGGGTGGTGAAAAACTGTTTTTT.

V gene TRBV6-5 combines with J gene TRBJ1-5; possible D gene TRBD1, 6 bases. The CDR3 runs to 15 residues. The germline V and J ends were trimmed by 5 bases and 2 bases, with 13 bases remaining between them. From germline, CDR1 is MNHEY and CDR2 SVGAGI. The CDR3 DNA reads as TGTGCCAGCAGTAGTCAGGGGCCTCGCAATCAGCCCCAGCATTTT. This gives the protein CASSSQGPRNQPQHF.

This chain's CDR3 is CASSPQGGARVGYTF. CDR3 DNA sequence: TGTGCCAGTAGTCCCCAGGGCGGGGCGCGCGTTGGCTACACCTTC. This chain links TRBV19 with TRBJ1-2, with a possible D match to TRBD1 (5 bases). Trimming pared 5 bases from V and 7 bases from J, leaving 20 bases between. This CDR3 has 15 residues. Germline V lookup: CDR1 LNHDA, CDR2 SQIVND (reference sequence).

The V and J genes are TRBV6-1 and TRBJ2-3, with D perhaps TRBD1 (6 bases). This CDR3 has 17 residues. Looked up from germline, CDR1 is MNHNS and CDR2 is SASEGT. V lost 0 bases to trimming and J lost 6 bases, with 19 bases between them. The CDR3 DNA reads TGTGCCAGCAGTGAAGCCATGGGGGCCCCTAGAGGGGATACGCAGTATTTT. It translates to CASSEAMGAPRGDTQYF.

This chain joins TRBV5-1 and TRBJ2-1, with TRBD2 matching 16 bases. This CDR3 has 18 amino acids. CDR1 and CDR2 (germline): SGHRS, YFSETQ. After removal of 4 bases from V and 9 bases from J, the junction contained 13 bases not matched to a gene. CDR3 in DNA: TGCGCCAGCAGCCCGCAGGTGGGGACTAGCGGGGGGGCCGGTGAGCAGTTCTTC. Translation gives CASSPQVGTSGGAGEQFF.

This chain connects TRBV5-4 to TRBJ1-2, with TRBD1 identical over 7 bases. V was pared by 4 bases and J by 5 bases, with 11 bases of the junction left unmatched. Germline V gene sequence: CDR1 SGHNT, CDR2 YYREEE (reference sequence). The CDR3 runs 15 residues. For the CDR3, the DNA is TGTGCCAGCAGCCCCGGACAGGCCCGGGCGTATGGCTACACCTTC. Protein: CASSPGQARAYGYTF.

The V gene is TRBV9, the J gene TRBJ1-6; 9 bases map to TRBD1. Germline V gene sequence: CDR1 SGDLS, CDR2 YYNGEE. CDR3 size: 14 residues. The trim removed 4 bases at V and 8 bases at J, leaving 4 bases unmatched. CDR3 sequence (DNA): TGTGCCAGCAGCATGACAGGGGGTTATTCACCCCTCCACTTT. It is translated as CASSMTGGYSPLHF.

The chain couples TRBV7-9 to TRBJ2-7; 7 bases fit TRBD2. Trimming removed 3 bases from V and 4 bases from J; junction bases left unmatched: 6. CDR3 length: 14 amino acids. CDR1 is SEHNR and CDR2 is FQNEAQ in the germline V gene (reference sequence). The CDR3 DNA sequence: TGTGCCAGCAGCTTGGGCGGGAGCTTTTACGAGCAGTACTTC. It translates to CASSLGGSFYEQYF.

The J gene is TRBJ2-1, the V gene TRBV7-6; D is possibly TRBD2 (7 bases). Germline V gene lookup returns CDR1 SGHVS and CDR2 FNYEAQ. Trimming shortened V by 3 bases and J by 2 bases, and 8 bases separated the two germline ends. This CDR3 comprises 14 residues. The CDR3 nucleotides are TGTGCCAGCAGCTTCGGGGGGCCCTACAATGAGCAGTTCTTC. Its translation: CASSFGGPYNEQFF.

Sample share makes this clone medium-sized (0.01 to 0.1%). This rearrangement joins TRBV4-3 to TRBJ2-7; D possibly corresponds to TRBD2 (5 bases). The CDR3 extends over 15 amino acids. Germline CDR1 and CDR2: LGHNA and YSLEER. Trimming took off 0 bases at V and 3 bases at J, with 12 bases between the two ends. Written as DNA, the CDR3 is TGCGCCAGCAGCCAAGATATTACGGGAAACTACGAGCAGTACTTC. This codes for CASSQDITGNYEQYF.

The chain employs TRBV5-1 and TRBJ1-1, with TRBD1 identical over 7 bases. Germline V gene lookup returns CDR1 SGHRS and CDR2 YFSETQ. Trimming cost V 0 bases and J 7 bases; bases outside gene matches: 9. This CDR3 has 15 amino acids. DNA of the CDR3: TGCGCCAGCAGCTTGGCAGTGGGACAGTTAATTGAAGCTTTCTTT. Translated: CASSLAVGQLIEAFF.

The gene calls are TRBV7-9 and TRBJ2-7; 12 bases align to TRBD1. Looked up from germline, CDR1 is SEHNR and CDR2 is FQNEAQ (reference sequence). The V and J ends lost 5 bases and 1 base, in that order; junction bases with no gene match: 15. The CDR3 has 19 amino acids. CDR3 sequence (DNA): TGTGCCAGCAGCCCGACCGCCGGGACAGGGGGCCGGAGTTCCTACGAGCAGTACTTC. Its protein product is CASSPTAGTGGRSSYEQYF.

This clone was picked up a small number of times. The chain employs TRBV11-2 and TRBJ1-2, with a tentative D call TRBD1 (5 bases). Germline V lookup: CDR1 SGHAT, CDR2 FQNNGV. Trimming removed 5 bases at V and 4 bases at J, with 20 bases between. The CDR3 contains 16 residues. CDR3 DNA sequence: TGTGCCAGCAGCCCAAGAAGGGTGGGACTTCTCTATGGCTACACCTTC. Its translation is CASSPRRVGLLYGYTF.

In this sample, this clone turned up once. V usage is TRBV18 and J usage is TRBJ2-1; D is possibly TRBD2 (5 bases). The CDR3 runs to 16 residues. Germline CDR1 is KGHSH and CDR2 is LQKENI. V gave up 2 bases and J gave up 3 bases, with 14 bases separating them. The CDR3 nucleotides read TGTGCCAGCTCACCATCGGTAGCGAGAGGCTACAATGAGCAGTTCTTC. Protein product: CASSPSVARGYNEQFF.

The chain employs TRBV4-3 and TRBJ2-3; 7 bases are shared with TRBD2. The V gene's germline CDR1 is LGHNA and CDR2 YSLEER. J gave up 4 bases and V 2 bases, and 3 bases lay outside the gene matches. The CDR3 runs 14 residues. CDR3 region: CASSQRGSSDTQYF. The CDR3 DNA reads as TGCGCCAGCAGCCAACGCGGGAGCTCAGATACGCAGTATTTT.

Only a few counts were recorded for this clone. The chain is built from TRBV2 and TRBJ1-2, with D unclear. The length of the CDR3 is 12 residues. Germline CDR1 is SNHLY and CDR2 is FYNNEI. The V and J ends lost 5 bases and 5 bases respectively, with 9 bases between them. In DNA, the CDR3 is TGTGCCAGCAGTCTTTCGGGGTATGGCTACACCTTC. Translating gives CASSLSGYGYTF.

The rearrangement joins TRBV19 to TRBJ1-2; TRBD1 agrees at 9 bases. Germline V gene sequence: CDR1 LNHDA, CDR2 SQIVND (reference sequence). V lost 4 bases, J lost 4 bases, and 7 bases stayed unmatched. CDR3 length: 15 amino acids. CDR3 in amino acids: CASSRDRAVSYGYTF. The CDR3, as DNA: TGTGCCAGTAGTAGGGACAGGGCTGTCTCCTATGGCTACACCTTC. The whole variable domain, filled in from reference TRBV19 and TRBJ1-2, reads DGGITQSPKYLFRKEGQNVTLSCEQNLNHDAMYWYRQDPGQGLRLIYYSQIVNDFQKGDIAEGYSVSREKKESFPLTVTSAQKNPTAFYLCASSRDRAVSYGYTFGSGTRLTVV.

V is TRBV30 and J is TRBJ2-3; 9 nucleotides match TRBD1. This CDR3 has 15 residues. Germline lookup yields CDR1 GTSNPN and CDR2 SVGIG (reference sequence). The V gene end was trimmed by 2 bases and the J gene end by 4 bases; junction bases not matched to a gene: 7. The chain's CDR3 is CAWSYGTGSADTQYF. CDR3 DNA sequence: TGTGCCTGGAGTTACGGGACAGGGTCAGCAGATACGCAGTATTTT.

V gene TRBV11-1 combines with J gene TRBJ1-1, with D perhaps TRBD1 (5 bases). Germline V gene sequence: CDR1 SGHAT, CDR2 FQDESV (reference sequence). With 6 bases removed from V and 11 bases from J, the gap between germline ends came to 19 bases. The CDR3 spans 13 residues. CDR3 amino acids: CASSPTQGRRAFF. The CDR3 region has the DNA TGTGCCAGCAGTCCTACTCAGGGTCGGCGGGCTTTCTTT. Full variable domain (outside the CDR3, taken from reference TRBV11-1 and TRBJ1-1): EAEVAQSPRYKITEKSQAVAFWCDPISGHATLYWYRQILGQGPELLVQFQDESVVDDSQLPKDRFSAERLKGVDSTLKIQPAELGDSAMYLCASSPTQGRRAFFGQGTRLTVV.

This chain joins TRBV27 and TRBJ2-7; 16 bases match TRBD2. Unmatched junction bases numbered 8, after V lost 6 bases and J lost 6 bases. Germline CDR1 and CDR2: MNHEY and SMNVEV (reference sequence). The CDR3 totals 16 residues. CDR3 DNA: TGTGCCAGCAGCGGGACTAGCGGGAGGGCCTATATCGAGCAGTACTTC. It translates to CASSGTSGRAYIEQYF.

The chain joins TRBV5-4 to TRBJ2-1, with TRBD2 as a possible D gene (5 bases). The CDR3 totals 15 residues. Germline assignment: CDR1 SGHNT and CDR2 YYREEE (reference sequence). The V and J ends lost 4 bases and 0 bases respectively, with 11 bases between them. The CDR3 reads CASSRWESSYNEQFF. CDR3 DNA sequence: TGTGCCAGCAGCCGCTGGGAGAGCTCCTACAATGAGCAGTTCTTC.

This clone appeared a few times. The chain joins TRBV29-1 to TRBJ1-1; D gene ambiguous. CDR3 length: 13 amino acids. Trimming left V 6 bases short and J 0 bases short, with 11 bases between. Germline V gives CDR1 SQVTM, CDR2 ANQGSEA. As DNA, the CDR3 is TGCAGCGTGAGGGAGCTAGTGAACACTGAAGCTTTCTTT. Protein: CSVRELVNTEAFF.